The sequence of this T cell receptor beta chain was determined in a study of shared clonotypes between healthy human individuals. Study-wide points: Shared across four donors were 4% to 5% of the naive CD4 clonotypes.

Measured with immunoSEQ multiplex PCR; TCRdb has only the in-frame clones, and not every one. The data contain more than 2,000,000 clones, around nine tenths of them singletons. Regarding this clone: Its cognate antigen is unknown.

Looked up from germline, CDR1 is SGHDT and CDR2 is YYEEEE. V shed 2 bases and J 5 bases; nucleotides not matched to a gene: 4. The CDR3 runs 15 residues. Sequenced input: naive CD4+ T cells sorted from blood. Documented subset: CD45RA+ positively selected. The genes are TRBV5-6 and TRBJ1-1; 12 nucleotides agree with TRBD1. The source is a man between 18 and 29 years old in good health. Here the CDR3 DNA reads TGTGCCAGCAGCTTAGGGACAGGGGGCGATACTGAAGCTTTCTTT. This translates into CASSLGTGGDTEAFF.